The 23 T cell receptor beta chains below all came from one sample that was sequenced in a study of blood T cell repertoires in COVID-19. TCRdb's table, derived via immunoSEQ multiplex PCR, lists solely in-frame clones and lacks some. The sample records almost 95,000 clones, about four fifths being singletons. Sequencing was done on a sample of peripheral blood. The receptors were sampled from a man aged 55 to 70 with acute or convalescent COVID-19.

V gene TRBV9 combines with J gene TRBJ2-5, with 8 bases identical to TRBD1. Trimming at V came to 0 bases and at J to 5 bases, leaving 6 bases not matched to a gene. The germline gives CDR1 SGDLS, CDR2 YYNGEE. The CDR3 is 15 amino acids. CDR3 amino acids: CASSVVTGGTETQYF. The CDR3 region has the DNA TGTGCCAGCAGCGTAGTCACAGGGGGTACGGAGACCCAGTACTTC.

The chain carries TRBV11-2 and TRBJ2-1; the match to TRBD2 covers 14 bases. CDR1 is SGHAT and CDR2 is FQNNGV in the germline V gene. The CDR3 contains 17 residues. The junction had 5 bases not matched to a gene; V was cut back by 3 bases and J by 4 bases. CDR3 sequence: CASSLGTSGGYYNEQFF. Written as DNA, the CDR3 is TGTGCCAGCAGCTTGGGGACTAGCGGGGGATATTACAATGAGCAGTTCTTC.

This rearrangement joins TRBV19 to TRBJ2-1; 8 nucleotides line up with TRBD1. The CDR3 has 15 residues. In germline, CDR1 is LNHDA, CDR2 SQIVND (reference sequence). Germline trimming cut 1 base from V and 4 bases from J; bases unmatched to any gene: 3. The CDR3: CASSIATGGYNEQFF. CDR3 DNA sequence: TGTGCCAGTAGTATAGCTACAGGGGGATACAATGAGCAGTTCTTC. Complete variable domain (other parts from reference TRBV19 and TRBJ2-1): DGGITQSPKYLFRKEGQNVTLSCEQNLNHDAMYWYRQDPGQGLRLIYYSQIVNDFQKGDIAEGYSVSREKKESFPLTVTSAQKNPTAFYLCASSIATGGYNEQFFGPGTRLTVL.

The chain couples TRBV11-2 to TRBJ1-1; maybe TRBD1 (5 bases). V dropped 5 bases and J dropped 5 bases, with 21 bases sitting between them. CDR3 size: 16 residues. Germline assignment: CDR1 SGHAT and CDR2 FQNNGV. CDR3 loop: CASSPGNGGEGTEAFF. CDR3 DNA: TGTGCCAGCAGCCCGGGAAATGGAGGGGAGGGAACTGAAGCTTTCTTT.

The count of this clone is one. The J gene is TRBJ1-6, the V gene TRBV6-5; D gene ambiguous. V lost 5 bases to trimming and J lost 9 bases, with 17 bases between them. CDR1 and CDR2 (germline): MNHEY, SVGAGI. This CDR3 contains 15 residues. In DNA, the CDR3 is TGTGCCAGCAGTCACCAACGAGGAGTAGGTTCACCCCTCCACTTT. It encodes CASSHQRGVGSPLHF.

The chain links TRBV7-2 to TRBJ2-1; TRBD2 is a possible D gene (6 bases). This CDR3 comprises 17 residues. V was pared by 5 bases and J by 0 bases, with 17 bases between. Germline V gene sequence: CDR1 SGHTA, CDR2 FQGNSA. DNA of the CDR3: TGTGCCAGCAGCCCGCAGGGAGGACCGAGCTCCTACAATGAGCAGTTCTTC. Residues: CASSPQGGPSSYNEQFF.

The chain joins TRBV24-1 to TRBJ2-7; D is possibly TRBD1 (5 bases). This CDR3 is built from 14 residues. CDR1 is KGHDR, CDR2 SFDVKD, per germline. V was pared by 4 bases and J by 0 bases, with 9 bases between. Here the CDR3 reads CATSETAFSYEQYF. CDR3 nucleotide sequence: TGTGCCACCAGTGAGACAGCTTTCTCCTACGAGCAGTACTTC.

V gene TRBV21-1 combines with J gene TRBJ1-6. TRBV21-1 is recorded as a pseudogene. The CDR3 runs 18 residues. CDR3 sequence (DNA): TGTGCCAGCAGCAAAGGAGGGGGGGGGAGCTCCTATAATTCACCCCTCCACTTT. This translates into CASSKGGGGSSYNSPLHF.

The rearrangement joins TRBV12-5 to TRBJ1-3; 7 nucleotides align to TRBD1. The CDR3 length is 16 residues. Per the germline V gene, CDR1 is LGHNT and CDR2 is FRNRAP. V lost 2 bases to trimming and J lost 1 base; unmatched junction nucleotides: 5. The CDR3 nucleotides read TGTGCTAGTGGTTTGAAGGGGGCGCTTTCTGGAAACACCATATATTTT. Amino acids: CASGLKGALSGNTIYF.

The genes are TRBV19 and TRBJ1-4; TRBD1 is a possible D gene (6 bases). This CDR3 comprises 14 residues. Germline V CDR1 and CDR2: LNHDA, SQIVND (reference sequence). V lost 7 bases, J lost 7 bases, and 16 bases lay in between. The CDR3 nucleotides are TGTGCCAGTAAGGGGGGAGGGAAAGGTGAAAAACTGTTTTTT. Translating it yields CASKGGGKGEKLFF.

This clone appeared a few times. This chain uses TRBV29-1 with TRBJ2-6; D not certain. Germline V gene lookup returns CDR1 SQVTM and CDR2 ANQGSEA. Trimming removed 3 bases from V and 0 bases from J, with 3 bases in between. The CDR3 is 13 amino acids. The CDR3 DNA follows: TGCAGCGTTGAGAGCTCTGGGGCCAACGTCCTGACTTTC. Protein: CSVESSGANVLTF.

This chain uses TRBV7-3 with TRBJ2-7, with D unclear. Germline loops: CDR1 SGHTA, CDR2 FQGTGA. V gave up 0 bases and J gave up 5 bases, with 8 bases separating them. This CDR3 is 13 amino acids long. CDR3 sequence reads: CASSLTRSDEQYF. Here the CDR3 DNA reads TGTGCCAGCAGCTTAACCAGGTCCGACGAGCAGTACTTC.

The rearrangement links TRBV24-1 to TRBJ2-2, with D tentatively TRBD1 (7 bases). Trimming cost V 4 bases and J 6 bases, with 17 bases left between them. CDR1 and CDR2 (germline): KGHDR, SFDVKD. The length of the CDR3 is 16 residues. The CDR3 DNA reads TGTGCCACCAGTGACCCATTCGACAGGGACTCCGGGGAGCTGTTTTTT. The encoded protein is CATSDPFDRDSGELFF.

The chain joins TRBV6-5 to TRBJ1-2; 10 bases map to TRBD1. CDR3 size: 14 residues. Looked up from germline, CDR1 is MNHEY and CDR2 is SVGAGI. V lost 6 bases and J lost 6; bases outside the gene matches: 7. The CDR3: CASRALDRGDGYTF. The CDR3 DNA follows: TGTGCCAGCAGAGCCCTGGACAGGGGGGATGGCTACACCTTC.

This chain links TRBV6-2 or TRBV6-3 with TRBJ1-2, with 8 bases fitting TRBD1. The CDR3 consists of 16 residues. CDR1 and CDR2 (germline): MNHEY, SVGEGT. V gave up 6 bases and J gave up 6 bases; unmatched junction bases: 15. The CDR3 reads CASSPARQGLADGYTF. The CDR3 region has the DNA TGTGCCAGCAGCCCAGCACGACAGGGGCTCGCGGATGGCTACACCTTC.

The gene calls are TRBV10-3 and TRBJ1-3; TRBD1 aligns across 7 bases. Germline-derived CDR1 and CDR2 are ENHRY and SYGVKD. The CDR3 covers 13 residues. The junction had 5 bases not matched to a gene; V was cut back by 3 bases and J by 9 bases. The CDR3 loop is CAISDDRAGTIYF. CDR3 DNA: TGTGCCATCAGTGACGACAGGGCGGGCACCATATATTTT.

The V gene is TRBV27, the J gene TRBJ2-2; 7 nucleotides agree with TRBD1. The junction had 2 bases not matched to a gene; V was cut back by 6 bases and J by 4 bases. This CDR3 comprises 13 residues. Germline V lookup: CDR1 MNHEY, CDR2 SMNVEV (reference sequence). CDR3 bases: TGTGCCAGCAGGACAGGGTTCACCGGGGAGCTGTTTTTT. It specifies CASRTGFTGELFF.

The CDR3 protein is CAWSGQGAQPQHF. CDR3 in DNA: TGTGCCTGGAGTGGACAGGGGGCCCAGCCCCAGCATTTT. V gene TRBV30 combines with J gene TRBJ1-5; 10 bases fit TRBD1. J was trimmed by 7 bases and V by 1 base; bases with no gene match: 1. In germline, CDR1 is GTSNPN, CDR2 SVGIG (reference sequence). There are 13 residues in the CDR3.

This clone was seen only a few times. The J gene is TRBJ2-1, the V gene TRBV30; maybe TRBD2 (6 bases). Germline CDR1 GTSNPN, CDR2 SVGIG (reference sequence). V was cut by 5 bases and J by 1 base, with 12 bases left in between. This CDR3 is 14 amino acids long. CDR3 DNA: TGTGCCTGGGAATACGGGGGTTCCTACAATGAGCAGTTCTTC. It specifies CAWEYGGSYNEQFF.

The CDR3 nucleotides are TGTGCCAGCAGTCGCGGGACTAGCGGACTAGAGCAGTTCTTC. Translating gives CASSRGTSGLEQFF. The V and J genes are TRBV6-2 or TRBV6-3 and TRBJ2-1; 11 positions agree with TRBD2. The CDR3 runs 14 residues. V lost 5 bases and J lost 10; bases outside the gene matches: 7. CDR1 and CDR2 (germline): MNHEY, SVGEGT.

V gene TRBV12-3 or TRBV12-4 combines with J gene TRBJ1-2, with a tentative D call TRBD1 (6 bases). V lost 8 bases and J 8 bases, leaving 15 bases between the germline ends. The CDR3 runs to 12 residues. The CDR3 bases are TGTGCCAGCGGTCGGACAGCGAGCGGCTACACCTTC. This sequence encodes CASGRTASGYTF.

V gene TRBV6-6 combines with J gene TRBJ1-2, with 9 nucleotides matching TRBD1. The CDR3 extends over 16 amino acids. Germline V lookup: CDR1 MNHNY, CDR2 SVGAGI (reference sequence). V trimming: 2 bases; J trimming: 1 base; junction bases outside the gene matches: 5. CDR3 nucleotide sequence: TGTGCCAGCAGTTACCTCCGGACAGGGGATAACTATGGCTACACCTTC. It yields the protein CASSYLRTGDNYGYTF.

The CDR3 DNA sequence: TGTGCCAGCAGCTGGGGAACAGGATTACGATCTGGAAACACCATATATTTT. This encodes CASSWGTGLRSGNTIYF. The genes are TRBV5-6 and TRBJ1-3, with TRBD1 as a possible D gene (5 bases). Germline CDR1 reads SGHDT; CDR2 reads YYEEEE. CDR3 length: 17 residues. Between the trimmed V and J ends, which lost 3 bases and 1 base, there was a span of 17 bases.